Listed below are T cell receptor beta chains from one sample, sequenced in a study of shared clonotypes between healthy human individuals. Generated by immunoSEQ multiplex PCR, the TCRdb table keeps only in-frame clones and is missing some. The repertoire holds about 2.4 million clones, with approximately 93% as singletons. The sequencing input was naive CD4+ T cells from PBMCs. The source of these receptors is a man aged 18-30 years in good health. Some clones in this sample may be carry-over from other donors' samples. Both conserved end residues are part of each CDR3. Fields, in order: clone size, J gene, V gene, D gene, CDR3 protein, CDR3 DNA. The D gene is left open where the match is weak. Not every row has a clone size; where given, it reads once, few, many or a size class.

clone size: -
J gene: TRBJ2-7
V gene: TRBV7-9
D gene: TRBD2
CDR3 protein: CASSLASSGRTYEQYF
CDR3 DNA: TGTGCCAGCAGCTTAGCATCTAGCGGACGTACCTACGAGCAGTACTTC

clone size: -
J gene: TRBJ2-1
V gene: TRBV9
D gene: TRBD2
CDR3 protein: CASSGSLGREGFHNEQFF
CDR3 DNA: TGTGCCAGCAGCGGGTCTTTAGGGCGGGAGGGATTCCACAATGAGCAGTTCTTC

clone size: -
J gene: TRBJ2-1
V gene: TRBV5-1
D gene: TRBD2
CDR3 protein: CASSTPSGGDNEQFF
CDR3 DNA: TGCGCCAGCAGCACACCTAGCGGCGGGGACAATGAGCAGTTCTTC

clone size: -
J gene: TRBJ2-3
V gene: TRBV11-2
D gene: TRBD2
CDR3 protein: CASSSRLAGSSDTQYF
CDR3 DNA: TGTGCCAGCAGCTCTCGACTAGCGGGGTCGTCGGATACGCAGTATTTT

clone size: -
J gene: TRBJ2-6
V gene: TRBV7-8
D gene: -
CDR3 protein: CASSPGGTGANVLTF
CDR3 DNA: TGTGCCAGCAGTCCAGGGGGGACCGGGGCCAACGTCCTGACTTTC

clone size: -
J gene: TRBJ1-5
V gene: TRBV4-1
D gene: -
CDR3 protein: CASSQAAPGEGFNQPQHF
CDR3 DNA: TGCGCCAGCAGCCAAGCCGCTCCTGGAGAAGGGTTCAATCAGCCCCAGCATTTT

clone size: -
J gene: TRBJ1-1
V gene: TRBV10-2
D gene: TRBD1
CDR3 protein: CASITTGANTEAFF
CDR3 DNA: TGCGCCAGCATTACGACAGGGGCGAACACTGAAGCTTTCTTT

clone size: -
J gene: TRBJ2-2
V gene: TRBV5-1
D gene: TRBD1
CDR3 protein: CASSSDGQGNTGELFF
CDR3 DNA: TGCGCCAGCAGCTCGGACGGACAGGGCAACACCGGGGAGCTGTTTTTT

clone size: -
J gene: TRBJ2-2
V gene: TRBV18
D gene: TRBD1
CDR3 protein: CASSQTGAANTGELFF
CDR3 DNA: TGTGCCAGCTCACAAACAGGGGCAGCGAACACCGGGGAGCTGTTTTTT

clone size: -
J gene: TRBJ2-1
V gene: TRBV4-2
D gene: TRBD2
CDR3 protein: CASSQIAGDLYNEQFF
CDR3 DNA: TGTGCCAGCAGCCAGATAGCGGGGGACCTCTACAATGAGCAGTTCTTC

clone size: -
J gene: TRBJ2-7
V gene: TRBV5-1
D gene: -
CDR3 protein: CASSQQGGEYEQYF
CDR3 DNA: TGCGCCAGCAGCCAACAGGGAGGGGAGTACGAGCAGTACTTC

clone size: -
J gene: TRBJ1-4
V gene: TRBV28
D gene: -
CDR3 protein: CASKNRGEGIPPTNEKLFF
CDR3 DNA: TGTGCCAGCAAAAATAGGGGGGAGGGAATCCCTCCCACTAATGAAAAACTGTTTTTT

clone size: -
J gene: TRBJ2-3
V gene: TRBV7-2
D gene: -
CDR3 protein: CASSPLVALADTQYF
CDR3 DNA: TGTGCCAGCAGCCCCCTCGTTGCCCTGGCGGATACGCAGTATTTT

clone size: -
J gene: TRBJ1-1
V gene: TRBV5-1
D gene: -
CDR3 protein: CASSSYTDTEAFF
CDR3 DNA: TGCGCCAGCAGCTCCTACACGGACACTGAAGCTTTCTTT

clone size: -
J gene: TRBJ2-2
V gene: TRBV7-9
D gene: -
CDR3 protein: CASSPRGGELFF
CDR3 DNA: TGTGCCAGCAGCCCCCGGGGCGGGGAGCTGTTTTTT

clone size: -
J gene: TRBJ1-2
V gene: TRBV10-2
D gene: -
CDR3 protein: CASSDPVLRGGNYGYTF
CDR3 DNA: TGCGCCAGCAGTGACCCGGTACTGAGGGGGGGAAACTATGGCTACACCTTC

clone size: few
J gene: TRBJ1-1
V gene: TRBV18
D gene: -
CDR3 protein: CASSPLRGIGRNTEAFF
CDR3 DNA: TGTGCCAGCTCACCGTTGAGGGGAATTGGGCGGAACACTGAAGCTTTCTTT